The source of this TCR beta chain is a study of OX40 agonist ivuxolimab in advanced cancers. In the study overall: Treatment of patients was with ivuxolimab, an agonistic anti-OX40 (CD134) antibody.

Trimming took 4 bases from V and 5 from J, leaving 12 bases between them. The germline V gene encodes CDR1 SGHRS and CDR2 YFSETQ. The CDR3 loop spans 14 amino acids. Autoimmune disease history or systemic immunosuppression meant exclusion. Some clones are missing from TCRdb's copy, which holds only in-frame ones; the method was immunoSEQ multiplex PCR. The table records around 60,000 clones, approximately 84% of them present only once. Sample: CD4+ or CD8+ T cells sorted from blood, taken in a trial of the OX40 agonist ivuxolimab. This receptor was identified in an adult with an advanced solid tumor such as melanoma, head and neck, liver or kidney cancer. This chain uses TRBV5-1 with TRBJ1-4; perhaps TRBD1 as D (5 bases). Written as DNA, the CDR3 is TGCGCCAGCAGCCGGGACGGAGACAATGAAAAACTGTTTTTT. Translating it yields CASSRDGDNEKLFF. The variable domain in full, completed from reference TRBV5-1 and TRBJ1-4, reads KAGVTQTPRYLIKTRGQQVTLSCSPISGHRSVSWYQQTPGQGLQFLFEYFSETQRNKGNFPGRFSGRQFSNSRSEMNVSTLELGDSALYLCASSRDGDNEKLFFGSGTQLSVL.